Below, 21 T cell receptor beta chains from the same sample are listed, as sequenced in a study of shared clonotypes between healthy human individuals. Naive CD8 cells were CD45RO-negative, positively selected for CCR7, excluding terminally differentiated effector memory CD45RA+ cells. Data came from immunoSEQ multiplex PCR; TCRdb stores just in-frame clones and leaves some out. This repertoire shows about 2,200,000 clones, just over 90% found once; its top ten account for over 1.5%. The material sequenced was naive CD8+ T cells from PBMCs. The receptors derive from a man aged 18 to 30 in good health. Some clones in this sample may be carry-over from other donors' samples.

This clone was found once. The chain carries TRBV28 and TRBJ1-2, with TRBD1 matching 10 bases. The germline V gene has CDR1 MDHEN and CDR2 SYDVKM. J gave up 8 bases and V 5 bases, and 8 bases lay outside the gene matches. The CDR3 has 14 amino acids. This CDR3 is CASSPSGQGSGYTF. In nucleotides, the CDR3 is TGTGCCAGCAGTCCCTCGGGACAGGGGTCCGGCTACACCTTC.

In regard to this clone: Other DNA sequences within the sample encode an identical CDR3. The chain is built from TRBV27 and TRBJ2-7; D ambiguous. Deletions cut 3 bases from V and 2 bases from J, with 8 bases between. Germline-derived CDR1 and CDR2 are MNHEY and SMNVEV (reference sequence). This CDR3 is 13 amino acids long. CDR3 loop: CASSLGGTYEQYF. CDR3 in DNA: TGTGCCAGCAGTTTGGGTGGGACCTACGAGCAGTACTTC.

V gene TRBV7-9 combines with J gene TRBJ1-3, with D possibly TRBD1 on 5 matching bases. The CDR3 totals 14 residues. V lost 2 bases, J lost 4 bases, and 9 bases lay in between. CDR1 is SEHNR and CDR2 is FQNEAQ in the germline V gene (reference sequence). The CDR3 protein is CASSLLGRGNTIYF. The CDR3 DNA sequence: TGTGCCAGCAGCTTATTGGGACGCGGAAACACCATATATTTT.

The chain uses TRBV2 and TRBJ2-5; TRBD1 might be the D (7 bases). Matching the DNA end better, TRBJ2-7 makes the J call doubtful. CDR3 size: 15 residues. Germline CDR1 and CDR2: SNHLY and FYNNEI. CDR3 residues: CASSEGRGRGYEQYF. The CDR3 region has the DNA TGTGCCAGCAGTGAAGGGAGGGGGCGAGGCTACGAGCAGTACTTC.

The J gene is TRBJ1-1, the V gene TRBV28; D is ambiguous. The germline V gene has CDR1 MDHEN and CDR2 SYDVKM. The V and J ends lost 4 bases and 1 base respectively, with 10 bases between them. This CDR3 is 14 amino acids long. The CDR3 sequence: CASSWRGWNTEAFF. CDR3 bases: TGTGCCAGCAGTTGGAGAGGGTGGAACACTGAAGCTTTCTTT.

The chain carries TRBV7-2 and TRBJ2-1, with a tentative D call TRBD2 (6 bases). This CDR3 contains 16 residues. CDR1 SGHTA and CDR2 FQGNSA come from the germline V gene. V was shortened by 4 bases and J by 8 bases, with 21 bases between the two germline ends. CDR3 DNA: TGTGCCAGCAGCTCGCCGGGACTTTCTAGATCGGATGAGCAGTTCTTC. Encoded protein: CASSSPGLSRSDEQFF.

The chain carries TRBV7-3 and TRBJ1-3; D possibly corresponds to TRBD1 (6 bases). Trimming stripped 0 bases from V and 0 bases from J, with 12 bases between. This CDR3 contains 17 residues. Per the germline V gene, CDR1 is SGHTA and CDR2 is FQGTGA. Here the CDR3 DNA reads TGTGCCAGCAGCTTAACGGGTCAGGGGAACTCTGGAAACACCATATATTTT. Its translation: CASSLTGQGNSGNTIYF. Looking up the rest from reference TRBV7-3 and TRBJ1-3 gives the full variable domain: GAGVSQTPSNKVTEKGKYVELRCDPISGHTALYWYRQSLGQGPEFLIYFQGTGAADDSGLPNDRFFAVRPEGSVSTLKIQRTERGDSAVYLCASSLTGQGNSGNTIYFGEGSWLTVV.

J is TRBJ1-5 and V is TRBV27; possible D gene TRBD1, 5 bases. CDR1 MNHEY and CDR2 SMNVEV come from the germline V gene (reference sequence). The V end lost 3 bases, the J end lost 4 bases, and 10 bases lay between the germline ends. There are 14 residues in the CDR3. The CDR3 coding sequence is TGTGCCAGCAGTTTTGGGTCAGGGAATCAGCCCCAGCATTTT. Protein sequence: CASSFGSGNQPQHF.

V is TRBV4-3 and J is TRBJ1-2; D possibly corresponds to TRBD1 (5 bases). Germline assignment: CDR1 LGHNA and CDR2 YSLEER. CDR3 length: 15 amino acids. The germline V and J ends were trimmed by 0 bases and 2 bases, with 10 bases remaining between them. The CDR3 is CASSQDFRDNYGYTF. The CDR3 DNA is TGCGCCAGCAGCCAAGATTTCCGGGACAACTATGGCTACACCTTC.

This chain links TRBV29-1 with TRBJ2-1, with no clear D. CDR3 size: 11 residues. Germline assignment: CDR1 SQVTM and CDR2 ANQGSEA. V dropped 5 bases and J dropped 5 bases, with 7 bases sitting between them. In DNA, the CDR3 is TGCAGCGTTCTAGTTGACAATGAGCAGTTCTTC. It yields the protein CSVLVDNEQFF.

The V call is TRBV29-1, the J call TRBJ2-5; possibly TRBD2 for D (6 bases). The better agreement between TRBJ2-7 and the DNA end casts doubt on the J call. This CDR3 region has 13 residues. Germline V gene lookup returns CDR1 SQVTM and CDR2 ANQGSEA. This chain's CDR3 is CSVEPGRGYEQYF. In nucleotides, the CDR3 is TGCAGCGTTGAACCCGGGAGAGGCTACGAGCAGTACTTC.

The chain is built from TRBV27 and TRBJ2-7, with TRBD1 as a possible D gene (5 bases). V was cut by 2 bases and J by 5 bases, with 13 bases left in between. The germline V gene has CDR1 MNHEY and CDR2 SMNVEV (reference sequence). This CDR3 spans 14 amino acids. The CDR3 DNA sequence: TGTGCCAGCAGTTTAATAGGGGCAGAGGACGAGCAGTACTTC. Protein: CASSLIGAEDEQYF.

The chain combines TRBV4-1 with TRBJ1-2, with D tentatively TRBD1 (5 bases). There are 17 residues in the CDR3. Looked up from germline, CDR1 is MGHRA and CDR2 is YSYEKL. V lost 4 bases, J lost 2 bases, and 20 bases lay in between. CDR3 sequence: CASSPHQGGPGNYGYTF. The DNA for the CDR3 is TGCGCCAGCAGCCCTCACCAGGGAGGTCCGGGGAACTATGGCTACACCTTC.

This sequence joins TRBV27 and TRBJ2-1; no reliable D call. CDR3 length: 16 residues. Trimming left V 6 bases short and J 2 bases short, with 17 bases between. Looked up from germline, CDR1 is MNHEY and CDR2 is SMNVEV (reference sequence). The CDR3 nucleotides are TGTGCCAGCAGCTACTACCGGGCCAGGCCCTACAATGAGCAGTTCTTC. Its translation: CASSYYRARPYNEQFF.

This clone was picked up one time. This chain uses TRBV7-8 with TRBJ1-1; no clear D gene. Per the germline V gene, CDR1 is SGHVS and CDR2 is FQNEAQ. Trimming left V 4 bases short and J 2 bases short, with 5 bases between. This CDR3 contains 12 residues. The CDR3 loop reads CASSSHNTEAFF. CDR3 DNA: TGTGCCAGCAGCTCCCACAACACTGAAGCTTTCTTT.

This sequence joins TRBV5-4 and TRBJ1-3; 9 positions agree with TRBD1. This CDR3 has 15 residues. After removal of 4 bases from V and 7 bases from J, the junction contained 9 bases not matched to a gene. CDR1 and CDR2 (germline): SGHNT, YYREEE (reference sequence). The CDR3 DNA reads as TGTGCCAGCAGCCTCGGGACAGGGCACCCTAACACCATATATTTT. Translating gives CASSLGTGHPNTIYF.

The genes are TRBV11-2 and TRBJ1-2; tentatively, D is TRBD1 (5 bases). The germline V gene has CDR1 SGHAT and CDR2 FQNNGV. This CDR3 is 15 amino acids long. Trimming took 5 bases from V and 4 from J, leaving 17 bases between them. The CDR3 nucleotides are TGTGCCAGCAGCCCTAGGGACGGCCCTTTCTATGGCTACACCTTC. Translation: CASSPRDGPFYGYTF.

The V gene is TRBV7-4, the J gene TRBJ1-5, with 7 bases that match TRBD1. CDR1 is SGHVT, CDR2 SQSDAQ, per germline. Trimming took 1 base from V and 6 from J; bases not matched to a gene: 18. The CDR3 sequence is 19 residues long. The CDR3 sequence is CASSLEADRPRGSPQPQHF. The CDR3 DNA reads as TGTGCCAGCAGCTTAGAGGCGGACAGGCCGCGCGGGTCCCCTCAGCCCCAGCATTTT. The whole variable domain, remainder taken from reference TRBV7-4 and TRBJ1-5, is GAGVSQSPRYKVAKRGRDVALRCDSISGHVTLYWYRQTLGQGSEVLTYSQSDAQRDKSGRPSGRFSAERPERSVSTLKIQRTEQGDSAVYLCASSLEADRPRGSPQPQHFGDGTRLSIL.

The chain employs TRBV4-3 and TRBJ1-2; 8 bases are a match to TRBD1. The CDR3 has 15 amino acids. With 1 base clipped from V and 2 bases from J, the junction kept 3 bases outside the gene matches. The germline CDR1 and CDR2 sequences are LGHNA and YSLEER. DNA for the CDR3: TGCGCCAGCAGCCAAGGACAGGGGATGAACTATGGCTACACCTTC. Translating gives CASSQGQGMNYGYTF.

The rearrangement links TRBV7-3 to TRBJ2-2, with D hard to call. The CDR3 runs 15 residues. Between the trimmed V and J ends, which lost 5 bases and 6 bases, there was a span of 16 bases. Germline assignment: CDR1 SGHTA and CDR2 FQGTGA. The CDR3, as DNA: TGTGCCAGCAGCCCTCTCCCTGGGCAATCCGGGGAGCTGTTTTTT. Its protein is CASSPLPGQSGELFF. Looking up the rest from reference TRBV7-3 and TRBJ2-2 gives the full variable domain: GAGVSQTPSNKVTEKGKYVELRCDPISGHTALYWYRQSLGQGPEFLIYFQGTGAADDSGLPNDRFFAVRPEGSVSTLKIQRTERGDSAVYLCASSPLPGQSGELFFGEGSRLTVL.

This sequence joins TRBV29-1 and TRBJ2-1; no firm D call. V was trimmed by 4 bases and J by 7 bases, leaving 14 bases between them. The CDR3 loop spans 13 amino acids. Germline CDR1 SQVTM, CDR2 ANQGSEA. This CDR3 is CSVVADTTNEQFF. The CDR3 DNA follows: TGCAGCGTTGTGGCAGACACTACAAATGAGCAGTTCTTC.